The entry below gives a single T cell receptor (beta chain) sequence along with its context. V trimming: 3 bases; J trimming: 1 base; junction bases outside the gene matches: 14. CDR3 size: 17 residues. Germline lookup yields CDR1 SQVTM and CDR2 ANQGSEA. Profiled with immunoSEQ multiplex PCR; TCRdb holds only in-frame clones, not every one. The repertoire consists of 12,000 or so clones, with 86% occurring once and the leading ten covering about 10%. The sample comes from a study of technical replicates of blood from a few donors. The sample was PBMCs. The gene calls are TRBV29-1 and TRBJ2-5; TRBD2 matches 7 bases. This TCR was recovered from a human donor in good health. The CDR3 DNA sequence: TGCAGCGTTGATTTTCACATAGGGAGGGTCGTCCAAGAGACCCAGTACTTC. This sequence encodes CSVDFHIGRVVQETQYF.